This T cell receptor (beta chain) was captured by sequencing in a study of a mutant IDH1 vaccine in newly diagnosed glioma. Study background: Vaccination followed radiotherapy alone by 4-6 weeks, or accompanied temozolomide cycles. Sex distribution of treated patients was about 62% male and 37.5% female; mean age was roughly 37 years.

This CDR3 has 12 amino acids. V was clipped by 0 bases and J by 7 bases, with 6 bases between them. From germline, CDR1 is LGHNA and CDR2 YNFKEQ. Comments on this clone: Antigen: not known.

The assay was immunoSEQ multiplex PCR, and TCRdb's table has in-frame clones only and misses some. The table has approximately 82,000 clones, approximately 85% seen once. Time point noted: week 23, last vaccination. Every vaccination contained 300 ug of the mutant IDH1 20-mer peptide and was paired with topical imiquimod. This sample comprised PBMCs, obtained from a glioma patient whose treatment included an IDH1 peptide vaccine. The sequence was collected from a woman in her fifties or sixties with glioma. The chain uses TRBV4-2 and TRBJ1-1; D remains ambiguous. CDR3 region: CASSQEGLEAFF. CDR3 in DNA: TGTGCCAGCAGCCAAGAAGGGCTTGAAGCTTTCTTT.